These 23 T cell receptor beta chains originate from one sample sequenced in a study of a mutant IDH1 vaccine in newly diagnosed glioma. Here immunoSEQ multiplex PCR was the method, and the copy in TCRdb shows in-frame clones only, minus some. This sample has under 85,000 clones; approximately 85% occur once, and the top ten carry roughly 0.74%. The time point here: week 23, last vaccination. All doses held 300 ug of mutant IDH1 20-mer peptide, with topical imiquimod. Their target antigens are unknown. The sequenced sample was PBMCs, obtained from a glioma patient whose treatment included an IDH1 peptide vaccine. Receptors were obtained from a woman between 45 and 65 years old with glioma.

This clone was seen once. Written as DNA, the CDR3 is TGTGCCAGCAGCTTCCACTCTAGCGGGTTCTCCTACGAGCAGTACTTC. This encodes CASSFHSSGFSYEQYF. V gene TRBV7-2 combines with J gene TRBJ2-7; 8 bases align to TRBD2. Germline CDR1 and CDR2: SGHTA and FQGNSA. This CDR3 is built from 16 residues. V lost 3 bases and J lost 0; bases outside the gene matches: 7.

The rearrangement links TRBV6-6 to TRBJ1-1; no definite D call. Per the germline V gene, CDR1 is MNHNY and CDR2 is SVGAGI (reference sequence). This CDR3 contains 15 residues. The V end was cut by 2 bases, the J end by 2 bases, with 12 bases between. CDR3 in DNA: TGTGCCAGCAGTTACCCCACAGACTTTAACACTGAAGCTTTCTTT. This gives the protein CASSYPTDFNTEAFF.

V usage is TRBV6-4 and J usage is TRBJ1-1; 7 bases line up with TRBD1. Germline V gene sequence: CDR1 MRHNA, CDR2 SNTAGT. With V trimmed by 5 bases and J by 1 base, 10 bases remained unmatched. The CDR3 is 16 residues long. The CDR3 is CASSTGTGDKNTEAFF. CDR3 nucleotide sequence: TGTGCCAGCAGTACCGGAACAGGGGACAAGAACACTGAAGCTTTCTTT.

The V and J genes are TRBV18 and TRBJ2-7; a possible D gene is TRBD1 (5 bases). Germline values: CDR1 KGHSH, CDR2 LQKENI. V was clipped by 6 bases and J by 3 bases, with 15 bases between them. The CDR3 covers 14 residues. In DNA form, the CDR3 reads TGTGCCAGCTCCCGATCAGGGCAAAACTACGAGCAGTACTTC. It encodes CASSRSGQNYEQYF.

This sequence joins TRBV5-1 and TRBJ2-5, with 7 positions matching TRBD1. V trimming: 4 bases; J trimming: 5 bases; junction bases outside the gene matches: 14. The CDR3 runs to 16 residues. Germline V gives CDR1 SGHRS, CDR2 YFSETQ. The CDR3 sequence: CASSPETGAQGETQYF. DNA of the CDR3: TGCGCCAGCAGCCCCGAAACAGGGGCGCAGGGGGAGACCCAGTACTTC.

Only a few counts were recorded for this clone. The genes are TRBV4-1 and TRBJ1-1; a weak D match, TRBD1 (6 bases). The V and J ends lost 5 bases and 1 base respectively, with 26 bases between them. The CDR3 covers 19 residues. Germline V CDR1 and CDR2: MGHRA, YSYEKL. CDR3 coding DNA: TGCGCCAGCAGCACTCCCTCAGGGGTCCAGGCCAAACCGAACACTGAAGCTTTCTTT. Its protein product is CASSTPSGVQAKPNTEAFF.

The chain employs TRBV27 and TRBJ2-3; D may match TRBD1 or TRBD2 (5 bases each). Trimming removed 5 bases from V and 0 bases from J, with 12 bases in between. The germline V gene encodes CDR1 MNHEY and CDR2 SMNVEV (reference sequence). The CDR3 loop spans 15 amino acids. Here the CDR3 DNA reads TGTGCCAGCAGTCTTAGGGGAGCTAGCACAGATACGCAGTATTTT. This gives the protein CASSLRGASTDTQYF.

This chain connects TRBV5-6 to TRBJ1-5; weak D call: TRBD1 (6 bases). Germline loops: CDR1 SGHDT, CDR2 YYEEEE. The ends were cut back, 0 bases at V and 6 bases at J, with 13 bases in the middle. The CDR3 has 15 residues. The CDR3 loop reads CASSLGGYRAQPQHF. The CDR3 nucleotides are TGTGCCAGCAGCTTGGGTGGCTACAGGGCTCAGCCCCAGCATTTT.

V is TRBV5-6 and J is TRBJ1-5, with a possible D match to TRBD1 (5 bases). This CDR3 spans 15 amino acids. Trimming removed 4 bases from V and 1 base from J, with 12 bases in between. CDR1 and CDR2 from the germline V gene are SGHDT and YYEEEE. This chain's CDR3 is CASSRLGVSNQPQHF. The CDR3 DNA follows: TGTGCCAGCAGCCGCTTGGGGGTGAGCAATCAGCCCCAGCATTTT.

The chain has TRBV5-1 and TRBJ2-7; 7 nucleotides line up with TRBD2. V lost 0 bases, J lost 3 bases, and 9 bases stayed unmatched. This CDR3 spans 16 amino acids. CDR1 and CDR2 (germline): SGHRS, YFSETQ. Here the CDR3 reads CASSLDLTSSLYEQYF. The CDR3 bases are TGCGCCAGCAGCTTGGATCTGACTAGCTCCCTCTACGAGCAGTACTTC.

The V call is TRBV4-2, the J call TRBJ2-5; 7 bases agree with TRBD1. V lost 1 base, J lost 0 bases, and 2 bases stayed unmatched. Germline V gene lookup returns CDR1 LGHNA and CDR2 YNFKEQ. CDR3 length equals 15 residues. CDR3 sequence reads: CASSQGQGDQETQYF. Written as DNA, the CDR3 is TGTGCCAGCAGCCAAGGACAGGGAGACCAAGAGACCCAGTACTTC.

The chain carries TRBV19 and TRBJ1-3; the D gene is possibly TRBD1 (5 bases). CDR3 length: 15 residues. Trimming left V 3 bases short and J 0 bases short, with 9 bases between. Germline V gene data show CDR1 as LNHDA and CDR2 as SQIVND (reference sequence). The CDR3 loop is CASSMWGHSGNTIYF. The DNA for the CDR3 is TGTGCCAGTAGTATGTGGGGCCACTCTGGAAACACCATATATTTT.

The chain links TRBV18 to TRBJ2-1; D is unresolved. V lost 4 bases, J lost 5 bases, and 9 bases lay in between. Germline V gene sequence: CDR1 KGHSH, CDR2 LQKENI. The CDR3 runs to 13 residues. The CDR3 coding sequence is TGTGCCAGCTCACTAAACCGGGACAATGAGCAGTTCTTC. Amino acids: CASSLNRDNEQFF.

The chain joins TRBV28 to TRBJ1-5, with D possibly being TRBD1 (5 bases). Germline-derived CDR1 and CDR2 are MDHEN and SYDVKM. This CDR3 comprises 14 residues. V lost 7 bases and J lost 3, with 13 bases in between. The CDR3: CASTPRGYNQPQHF. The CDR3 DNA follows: TGTGCCAGCACCCCCCGGGGGTACAATCAGCCCCAGCATTTT.

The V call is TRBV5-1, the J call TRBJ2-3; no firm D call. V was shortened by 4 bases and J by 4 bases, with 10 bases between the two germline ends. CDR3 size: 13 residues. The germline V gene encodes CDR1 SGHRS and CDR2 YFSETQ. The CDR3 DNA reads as TGCGCCAGCAGCCCATCCCGGGCAGATACGCAGTATTTT. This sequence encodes CASSPSRADTQYF.

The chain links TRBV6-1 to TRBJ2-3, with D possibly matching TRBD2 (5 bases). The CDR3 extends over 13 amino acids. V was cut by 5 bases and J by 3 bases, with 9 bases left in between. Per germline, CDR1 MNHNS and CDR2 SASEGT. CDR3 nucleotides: TGTGCCAGCAGTCGGACTGTGACAGATACGCAGTATTTT. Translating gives CASSRTVTDTQYF.

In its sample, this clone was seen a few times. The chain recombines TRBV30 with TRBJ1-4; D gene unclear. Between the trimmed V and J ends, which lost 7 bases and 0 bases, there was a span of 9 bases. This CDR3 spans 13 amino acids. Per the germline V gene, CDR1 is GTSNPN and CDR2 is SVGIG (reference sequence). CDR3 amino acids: CASDLSTNEKLFF. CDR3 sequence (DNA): TGTGCCTCTGATCTTTCAACTAATGAAAAACTGTTTTTT.

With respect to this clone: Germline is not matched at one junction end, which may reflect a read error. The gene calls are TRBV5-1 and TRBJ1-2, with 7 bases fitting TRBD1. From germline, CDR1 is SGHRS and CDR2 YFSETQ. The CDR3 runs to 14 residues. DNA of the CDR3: TGCGCCAGCAGCTTGGACAGGGGAAACTATGGCTGCACCTTC. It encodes CASSLDRGNYGCTF.

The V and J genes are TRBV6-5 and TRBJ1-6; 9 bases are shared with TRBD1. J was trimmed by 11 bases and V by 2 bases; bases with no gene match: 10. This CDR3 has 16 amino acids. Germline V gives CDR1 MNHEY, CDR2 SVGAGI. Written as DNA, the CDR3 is TGTGCCAGCAGTTACGAGGGACAGGGTGGTCGAACACCCCTCCACTTT. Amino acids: CASSYEGQGGRTPLHF.

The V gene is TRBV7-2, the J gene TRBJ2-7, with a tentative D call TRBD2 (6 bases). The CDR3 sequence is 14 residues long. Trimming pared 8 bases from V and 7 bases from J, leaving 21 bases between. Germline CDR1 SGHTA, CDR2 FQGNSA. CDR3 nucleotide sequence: TGTGCCAGCTCGAAGACCGGGAGTTCTTTAGAGCAGTACTTC. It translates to CASSKTGSSLEQYF.

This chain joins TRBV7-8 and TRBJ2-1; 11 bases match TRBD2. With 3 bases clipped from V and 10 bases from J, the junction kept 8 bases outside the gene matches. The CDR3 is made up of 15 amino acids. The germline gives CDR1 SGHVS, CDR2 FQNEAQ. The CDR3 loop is CASSLGLAVQGEQFF. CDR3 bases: TGTGCCAGCAGCTTGGGACTAGCGGTTCAGGGGGAGCAGTTCTTC. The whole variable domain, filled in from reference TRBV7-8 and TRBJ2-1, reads GAGVSQSPRYKVAKRGQDVALRCDPISGHVSLFWYQQALGQGPEFLTYFQNEAQLDKSGLPSDRFFAERPEGSVSTLKIQRTQQEDSAVYLCASSLGLAVQGEQFFGPGTRLTVL.

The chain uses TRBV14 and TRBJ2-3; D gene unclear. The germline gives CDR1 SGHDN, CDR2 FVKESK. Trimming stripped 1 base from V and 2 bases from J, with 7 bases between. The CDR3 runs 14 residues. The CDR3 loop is CASSQGPSTDTQYF. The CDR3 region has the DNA TGTGCCAGCAGCCAAGGACCCTCCACAGATACGCAGTATTTT. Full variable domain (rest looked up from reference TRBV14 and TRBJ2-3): EAGVTQFPSHSVIEKGQTVTLRCDPISGHDNLYWYRRVMGKEIKFLLHFVKESKQDESGMPNNRFLAERTGGTYSTLKVQPAELEDSGVYFCASSQGPSTDTQYFGPGTRLTVL.

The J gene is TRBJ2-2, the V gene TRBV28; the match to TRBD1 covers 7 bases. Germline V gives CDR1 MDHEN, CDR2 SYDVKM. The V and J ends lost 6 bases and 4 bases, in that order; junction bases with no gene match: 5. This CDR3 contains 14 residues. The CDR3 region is CASSPGQFTGELFF. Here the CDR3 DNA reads TGTGCCAGCAGCCCGGGACAGTTCACCGGGGAGCTGTTTTTT.